This entry concerns a single TCR beta chain. What this receptor recognizes is not known. Base qualities are not provided; no much larger clone lies one nucleotide away. The library was generated by RACE. TCRdb records NextSeq 500 as the sequencer. During library preparation, unique molecular identifiers were attached to individual cDNA molecules so that TCRs could be counted in a quantitative, reproducible way. Each blood RNA sample was used to sequence both TCR alpha and TCR beta chains. On the authors' methods: The median number of TCRs per sample was 90,000 to 100,000, ranging from 23,224 to 690,600. The Decombinator software suite was used to annotate V, J and CDR3 in the TCR reads. For PS versus PT1 abundance plots, all samples were subsampled to the same number of TCRs (28,000). Expanded TCRs were defined as absent before sensitization and observed at least eight times at the 2-week time point. The public reads were reprocessed in TCRdb via fastp at Q25 and MiXCR, keeping in-frame beta chains. Rows merge per CDR3 protein into single entries with the most common DNA and genes. The authors' filters were not applied to this entry. This sample is represented by about 160,000 distinct CDR3 sequences; about a quarter of them were singletons. In total, the top ten clones hold 2.1% of the sample.

The data belong to a study of human T cells and chemical hapten exposure (dated by TCRdb to the early 2020s). With regard to the full study: For sensitization, 2% DPC in acetone was applied to a 2 cm by 2 cm area of upper inner arm skin. Blood for TCR sequencing was provided by twenty-nine alopecia patients at one to four time points (pre-sensitization, 2, 6 and 24 weeks). Blood samples were taken from patients before sensitization (week 0) and at 2, 6 and about 24 weeks after DPC sensitization. The libraries were sequenced as a pool, and the TCR yield per sample differed mostly because of small variations in library volumes within the pool. Throughout the study period of about 23 weeks, patients also received therapeutic DPC doses to the scalp every week. Most of the patients in the cohort were female, and the cohort covered alopecia areata with under or over 50% scalp involvement, alopecia totalis and alopecia universalis. Peripheral blood TCR repertoire changes were tracked in vivo in alopecia patients during primary and secondary sensitization to the hapten diphenylcyclopropenone (DPC). Patch testing was performed on the upper back with Finn chambers containing 0.01% DPC, and the patch tests were scored after 6 days according to International Contact Dermatitis Research Group standards.

Summary of the overall study and its limitations: The number of PT1 expanded TCRs positively correlated with patch test score, significant at thresholds 8, 16 and 32 but not 4. Expanded TCRs formed significantly more large CDR3 similarity clusters than pre-sensitization or healthy control sets, consistent with antigen-driven responses. Alopecia, a presumed autoimmune disease, was present in all patients, so the immune response of the patients might differ from that of healthy individuals. Repeated subsampling changed both the strength of the expansion versus patch-test correlation and the threshold at which the correlation became significant. The number of TCRs above 1 in 1000 frequency did not change with DPC sensitization; there was no evidence of global repertoire structure alterations.

The sample's time point label, decoded: patch test 3, about 24 weeks after DPC sensitization. The treatment or condition label on this specimen signifies: therapeutic diphenylcyclopropenone sensitization with weekly scalp DPC. Blood at each patch-test visit was drawn before the patch test was applied. Patients were considered eligible if aged 18 to 70, diagnosed with alopecia and deemed suitable for DPC therapy, and patients were excluded if pregnant. Total RNA was extracted from unfractionated whole blood that had been collected in Tempus Blood RNA tubes. For CDR1 and CDR2, the germline V gene lists LGHNA and YNFKEQ. V loses 2 bases, J loses 4 bases, and the germline ends lie 10 bases apart. From the cysteine through the phenylalanine, the CDR3 covers 14 amino acids. Of all the DNA, just the CDR3 is kept, 42 bases in frame from base 1.

Rearrangement joined TRBV4-2 to TRBJ2-3; TRBD1 might be the D gene, on 6 matching bases. The origin of this receptor is a woman between 18 and 29 years old with alopecia areata. Some clones in this sample may be carry-over from other donors' samples. This material consisted of whole blood, taken in connection with sensitization to the hapten diphenylcyclopropenone (DPC). The nucleotides are TGTGCCAGCAGCCAAAACAGGGTTTCAGATACGCAGTATTTT. This sequence encodes CASSQNRVSDTQYF.